The text below deals with one T cell receptor beta chain. The data originate from a study of long-term antiretroviral therapy in people with HIV. Study overall: The 2015 recommendation for immediate ART came about a decade after the earliest samples.

Survey-level immunoSEQ v3.0 assays were run. Clones were sequenced by immunoSEQ multiplex PCR, and TCRdb holds only the in-frame ones, with some missing. The sample has 25,000 to 35,000 clones, 85% to 90% seen once; the top ten hold 4.5% to 6%. Germline CDR1 and CDR2: SGDLS and YYNGEE. The CDR3 is 16 residues long. Trimming took off 0 bases at V and 9 bases at J, with 19 bases between the two ends. Donors needed at least one pre-ART PBMC sample plus at least two post-ART samples. The source material was unsorted PBMCs, sampled 0.8 years after starting antiretroviral therapy. This chain connects TRBV9 to TRBJ2-1; perhaps TRBD2 as D (5 bases). This TCR was recovered from a woman in her 30s with HIV. DNA of the CDR3: TGTGCCAGCAGCGTAGCTCACAACCCCCGGGGTGGTGAGCAGTTCTTC. Its translation is CASSVAHNPRGGEQFF.